This passage covers 27 T cell receptor beta chains from one sample sequenced in a study of CD8 T cells in ankylosing spondylitis. Study-wide results and caveats: One TCR beta motif, made up of eight or nine highly homologous variants, appeared characteristic of ankylosing spondylitis blood.

TCRdb reanalysed the 5' RACE reads using MiXCR and keeps one entry per CDR3 protein. The sample records around 770,000 distinct CDR3 sequences, about 12% being singletons. These receptors' antigens are unknown. The sample consisted of blood, either unsorted or a sorted T cell fraction (not recorded which). The receptors shown here come from a male donor with ankylosing spondylitis.

This sequence joins TRBV7-2 and TRBJ2-1, with D maybe TRBD2 (5 bases). CDR1 is SGHTA and CDR2 is FQGNSA in the germline V gene. Trimming stripped 5 bases from V and 7 bases from J, with 15 bases between. This CDR3 spans 14 amino acids. The CDR3, as DNA: TGTGCCAGCAGCCCAGGACTTATTATGAATGAGCAGTTCTTC. It translates to CASSPGLIMNEQFF.

This clonotype was counted many times. This chain connects TRBV20-1 to TRBJ2-2, with D unclear. This CDR3 contains 14 residues. Germline V gene sequence: CDR1 DFQATT, CDR2 SNEGSKA (reference sequence). The V and J ends lost 0 bases and 6 bases respectively, with 11 bases between them. CDR3 in amino acids: CSARDSLKAGELFF. CDR3 sequence (DNA): TGCAGTGCTAGAGATTCCCTTAAGGCCGGGGAGCTGTTTTTT.

The chain is built from TRBV28 and TRBJ2-3, with D perhaps TRBD1 or TRBD2 (6 bases each). The germline CDR1 and CDR2 sequences are MDHEN and SYDVKM. The CDR3 length is 14 residues. V gave up 7 bases and J gave up 2 bases, with 13 bases separating them. Here the CDR3 DNA reads TGTGCCAGCACTCGGGGGCCGTTCACAGATACGCAGTATTTT. Its translation is CASTRGPFTDTQYF. The complete variable domain, with remaining parts taken from reference TRBV28 and TRBJ2-3, reads DVKVTQSSRYLVKRTGEKVFLECVQDMDHENMFWYRQDPGLGLRLIYFSYDVKMKEKGDIPEGYSVSREKKERFSLILESASTNQTSMYLCASTRGPFTDTQYFGPGTRLTVL.

In DNA, the CDR3 is TGTGCCAGCAGTGACAGGGCTAACAATCAGCCCCAGCATTTT. Translating it yields CASSDRANNQPQHF. V usage is TRBV6-2 or TRBV6-3 and J usage is TRBJ1-5, with 7 bases fitting TRBD1. V lost 5 bases, J lost 3 bases, and 4 bases stayed unmatched. The CDR3 length is 14 residues. CDR1 is MNHEY, CDR2 SVGEGT, per germline.

The rearrangement uses TRBV7-8 and TRBJ1-1; tentatively, D is TRBD1 (6 bases). This CDR3 comprises 15 residues. V was shortened by 1 base and J by 4 bases, with 13 bases between the two germline ends. CDR1 SGHVS and CDR2 FQNEAQ come from the germline V gene. The CDR3 DNA sequence: TGTGCCAGCAGCTTAGGGGGAGGGGGGAGCACTGAAGCTTTCTTT. Amino acids: CASSLGGGGSTEAFF.

The V call is TRBV7-8, the J call TRBJ2-1, with 9 bases aligning to TRBD1. With 2 bases clipped from V and 8 bases from J, the junction kept 4 bases outside the gene matches. This CDR3 comprises 14 residues. Germline V gene lookup returns CDR1 SGHVS and CDR2 FQNEAQ. The CDR3 region is CASSLRDRVYEQFF. As DNA, the CDR3 is TGTGCCAGCAGCTTACGGGACAGGGTGTATGAGCAGTTCTTC. Together with reference TRBV7-8 and TRBJ2-1, the CDR3 gives the full variable domain: GAGVSQSPRYKVAKRGQDVALRCDPISGHVSLFWYQQALGQGPEFLTYFQNEAQLDKSGLPSDRFFAERPEGSVSTLKIQRTQQEDSAVYLCASSLRDRVYEQFFGPGTRLTVL.

In its sample, this clonotype was seen many times. The rearrangement uses TRBV20-1 and TRBJ2-3; the match to TRBD2 covers 9 bases. There are 17 residues in the CDR3. Germline V lookup: CDR1 DFQATT, CDR2 SNEGSKA (reference sequence). The V gene end was trimmed by 6 bases and the J gene end by 5 bases; junction bases not matched to a gene: 18. As DNA, the CDR3 is TGCAGTGCCCCTGCCCGGGCTAGCGGGATTGTGCGAGATACGCAGTATTTT. It yields the protein CSAPARASGIVRDTQYF.

This clonotype was counted a few times. V and J are TRBV20-1 and TRBJ1-4, with unresolved D. Trimming removed 2 bases at V and 2 bases at J, with 3 bases between. The CDR3 has 12 amino acids. Germline lookup yields CDR1 DFQATT and CDR2 SNEGSKA (reference sequence). The CDR3 loop is CSARLTNEKLFF. The CDR3 DNA is TGCAGTGCTAGATTGACTAATGAAAAACTGTTTTTT.

This clonotype came up many times. This rearrangement joins TRBV29-1 to TRBJ2-1; 11 bases are a match to TRBD2. The CDR3 covers 15 residues. The germline V gene encodes CDR1 SQVTM and CDR2 ANQGSEA. With 4 bases clipped from V and 8 bases from J, the junction kept 10 bases outside the gene matches. For the CDR3, the DNA is TGCAGCGTTGGGGAAGGGACTAGCGGATTTGATGAGCAGTTCTTC. It codes for CSVGEGTSGFDEQFF.

The chain joins TRBV6-2 or TRBV6-3 to TRBJ2-6, with TRBD2 matching 7 bases. Germline CDR1 MNHEY, CDR2 SVGEGT. The junction had 14 bases not matched to a gene; V was cut back by 6 bases and J by 12 bases. The CDR3 totals 15 residues. CDR3 sequence (DNA): TGTGCCAGCAGCCGCACCGGGGGGAACATAGCCGTCCTGACTTTC. As protein: CASSRTGGNIAVLTF.

This clonotype was found a few times. The CDR3 nucleotides read TGTGCCATCGGGACTAGTTGGAGCGGGGAGCTGTTTTTT. Protein: CAIGTSWSGELFF. The genes are TRBV28 and TRBJ2-2, with 8 bases lining up with TRBD2. This CDR3 is 13 amino acids long. The trim removed 10 bases at V and 7 bases at J, leaving 8 bases unmatched. Germline V gives CDR1 MDHEN, CDR2 SYDVKM.

A few counts support this clonotype. The chain couples TRBV7-9 to TRBJ2-7, with 8 bases that match TRBD2. V shed 3 bases, J shed 2 bases, and the junction held 3 bases outside the gene matches. The CDR3 runs to 14 residues. CDR1 is SEHNR, CDR2 FQNEAQ, per germline (reference sequence). The CDR3 bases are TGTGCCAGCAGCTTCGGGGGGGGCCCCTACGAGCAGTACTTC. Its protein product is CASSFGGGPYEQYF.

The CDR3: CSAASGYYNEQFF. The DNA for the CDR3 is TGCAGTGCTGCTAGCGGTTATTACAATGAGCAGTTCTTC. The chain carries TRBV20-1 and TRBJ2-1; TRBD2 matches 7 bases. The CDR3 is 13 amino acids. J was trimmed by 4 bases and V by 5 bases; bases with no gene match: 5. Looked up from germline, CDR1 is DFQATT and CDR2 is SNEGSKA (reference sequence).

The table lists this clonotype with a few counts. The V and J genes are TRBV20-1 and TRBJ1-2, with 7 bases identical to TRBD1. Germline values: CDR1 DFQATT, CDR2 SNEGSKA (reference sequence). V lost 5 bases, J lost 2 bases, and 11 bases stayed unmatched. CDR3 length: 15 residues. The CDR3 DNA sequence: TGCAGTGCTCCGACAGGGCCATACTCAAACTATGGCTACACCTTC. This translates into CSAPTGPYSNYGYTF.

The table lists this clonotype with a count of one. At one boundary the junction diverges from the germline segment, which might be a read error. The V call is TRBV6-5, the J call TRBJ1-1; perhaps TRBD1 as D (5 bases). The CDR3 totals 13 residues. The germline gives CDR1 MNHEY, CDR2 SVGAGI. Written as DNA, the CDR3 is TGTGCCAGCAGTTACTCGGGGGTCAGCGAGGGCTACTTT. It encodes CASSYSGVSEGYF.

This clonotype has at least ten counts. The rearrangement joins TRBV20-1 to TRBJ2-7, with TRBD2 matching over 10 bases. The length of the CDR3 is 14 residues. Trimming took 5 bases from V and 2 from J; bases not matched to a gene: 6. Germline assignment: CDR1 DFQATT and CDR2 SNEGSKA (reference sequence). The CDR3, as DNA: TGCAGTGCTCTCACTAGCGGGGCCCCCTACGAGCAGTACTTC. Protein product: CSALTSGAPYEQYF.

This clonotype was seen only a few times. This rearrangement joins TRBV28 to TRBJ2-7; the D gene is possibly TRBD1 (5 bases). Trimming left V 7 bases short and J 6 bases short, with 13 bases between. The CDR3 sequence is 12 residues long. Germline CDR1 reads MDHEN; CDR2 reads SYDVKM. CDR3 sequence reads: CASTLGVGEQYF. In nucleotides, the CDR3 is TGTGCCAGCACGCTAGGGGTAGGCGAGCAGTACTTC.

This clonotype has more than one count but fewer than ten. The genes are TRBV5-1 and TRBJ2-6; D uncertain. Germline loops: CDR1 SGHRS, CDR2 YFSETQ. The length of the CDR3 is 15 residues. Deletions cut 1 base from V and 2 bases from J, with 7 bases between. In DNA form, the CDR3 reads TGCGCCAGCAGCTTGCAGCTTCCTGGGGCCAACGTCCTGACTTTC. Translated, it gives CASSLQLPGANVLTF.

The chain uses TRBV7-2 and TRBJ1-1, with D tentatively TRBD1 (5 bases). The CDR3 loop spans 14 amino acids. The V gene lost 4 bases and the J gene lost 1 base, with 10 bases spanning the gap. Per germline, CDR1 SGHTA and CDR2 FQGNSA. DNA for the CDR3: TGTGCCAGCAGCTACTGGGGGTGGAACACTGAAGCTTTCTTT. This translates into CASSYWGWNTEAFF.

The rearrangement uses TRBV12-3 or TRBV12-4 and TRBJ1-1; D is unclear. Trimming took 8 bases from V and 1 from J, leaving 11 bases between them. The CDR3 covers 13 residues. CDR3 DNA sequence: TGTGCCAGCTGGGCGCGGGGGAACACTGAAGCTTTCTTT. Amino acids: CASWARGNTEAFF.

This clonotype occurred a few times. The chain carries TRBV5-1 and TRBJ2-7; no clear D gene. The CDR3 sequence is 13 residues long. Trimming removed 2 bases at V and 2 bases at J, with 8 bases between. CDR1 SGHRS and CDR2 YFSETQ come from the germline V gene. The CDR3: CASSFFAAYEQYF. In nucleotides, the CDR3 is TGCGCCAGCAGCTTTTTCGCGGCCTACGAGCAGTACTTC.

This rearrangement joins TRBV12-3 or TRBV12-4 to TRBJ2-2, with 9 bases fitting TRBD1. The CDR3 extends over 18 amino acids. Losses at the gene ends were 5 bases for V and 2 bases for J; bases not matched to a gene: 12. CDR3 nucleotides: TGTGCCAGCAGTCCCGGGACAGGGCCCTTATTCAACACCGGGGAGCTGTTTTTT. Its protein is CASSPGTGPLFNTGELFF.

The rearrangement uses TRBV7-2 and TRBJ2-1; 7 nucleotides line up with TRBD1. V trimming: 6 bases; J trimming: 0 bases; junction bases outside the gene matches: 2. Germline V gene lookup returns CDR1 SGHTA and CDR2 FQGNSA. The length of the CDR3 is 14 residues. As DNA, the CDR3 is TGTGCCAGCAGAGGGACAGTCTCCTACAATGAGCAGTTCTTC. Translating gives CASRGTVSYNEQFF.

This chain joins TRBV24-1 and TRBJ2-1; 10 nucleotides align to TRBD1. Trimming cost V 3 bases and J 1 base; bases outside gene matches: 2. Germline-derived CDR1 and CDR2 are KGHDR and SFDVKD. The CDR3 is 16 residues long. The CDR3 reads CATSDRDRGSYNEQFF. The CDR3 DNA follows: TGTGCCACCAGTGATCGGGACAGGGGTTCCTACAATGAGCAGTTCTTC.

This clonotype showed up many times. The chain is built from TRBV5-6 and TRBJ2-1; D gene unclear. V dropped 3 bases and J dropped 8 bases, with 18 bases sitting between them. Looked up from germline, CDR1 is SGHDT and CDR2 is YYEEEE. The CDR3 extends over 15 amino acids. The CDR3, as DNA: TGTGCCAGCAGCTCACGAGCCGCACAGTATCATGAGCAGTTCTTC. The encoded protein is CASSSRAAQYHEQFF.

The rearrangement joins TRBV4-3 to TRBJ2-3; no reliable D call. Germline assignment: CDR1 LGHNA and CDR2 YSLEER. The CDR3 is 16 residues long. Trimming left V 1 base short and J 0 bases short, with 11 bases between. CDR3 in amino acids: CASSQVGAFSTDTQYF. For the CDR3, the DNA is TGCGCCAGCAGCCAAGTCGGAGCCTTCAGCACAGATACGCAGTATTTT.

This clonotype was recorded many times. J is TRBJ1-4 and V is TRBV7-2, with D perhaps TRBD1 (5 bases). The CDR3 totals 14 residues. V was shortened by 2 bases and J by 3 bases, with 7 bases between the two germline ends. In germline, CDR1 is SGHTA, CDR2 FQGNSA. In nucleotides, the CDR3 is TGTGCCAGCAGCTTAAAAGGGGCTAATGAAAAACTGTTTTTT. It specifies CASSLKGANEKLFF.